Below are 27 T cell receptor beta chains sequenced from a single sample in a study of T cells in Graves' hyperthyroidism and ophthalmopathy. Amplified regions were TCR beta CDR3 sequences from RNA transcripts. The primer set for the first-round RT-PCR of the TCR CDR3 was HTBI. Each CDR3 protein gets one entry after TCRdb re-called the multiplex PCR reads with MiXCR. The table has 350,000 to 400,000 distinct CDR3 sequences, approximately 19% seen once. Sequenced material: blood. Every receptor here comes from a woman between 18 and 30 years old with Graves' hyperthyroidism.

The table lists this clonotype with many counts. The J gene is TRBJ2-5, the V gene TRBV2, with TRBD1 as a possible D gene (6 bases). Trimming stripped 10 bases from V and 2 bases from J, with 20 bases between. The CDR3 is made up of 15 amino acids. Germline assignment: CDR1 SNHLY and CDR2 FYNNEI. As DNA, the CDR3 is TGTGCCAACCAACGACAGGTGAAAGAGCAAGAGACCCAGTACTTC. This encodes CANQRQVKEQETQYF.

This clonotype came up many times. The chain joins TRBV7-9 to TRBJ1-1; D not resolved. V gave up 5 bases and J gave up 1 base, with 14 bases separating them. CDR1 is SEHNR, CDR2 FQNEAQ, per germline (reference sequence). This CDR3 is built from 15 residues. DNA of the CDR3: TGTGCCAGCAGCGCCGTCCCCCGCGCGAACACTGAAGCTTTCTTT. As protein: CASSAVPRANTEAFF.

This clonotype was counted at least ten times. This chain links TRBV24-1 with TRBJ2-5, with 7 bases that match TRBD1. V was clipped by 4 bases and J by 0 bases; unmatched bases: 16. CDR1 and CDR2 (germline): KGHDR, SFDVKD. The CDR3 has 19 amino acids. CDR3 DNA: TGTGCCACCAGTGACACCCGGGACAGATTTACAGGGTACCAAGAGACCCAGTACTTC. Its translation: CATSDTRDRFTGYQETQYF.

In this sample, this clonotype turned up many times. J is TRBJ1-1 and V is TRBV7-2; the match to TRBD1 covers 7 bases. Germline assignment: CDR1 SGHTA and CDR2 FQGNSA. V lost 4 bases, J lost 2 bases, and 4 bases stayed unmatched. This CDR3 contains 14 residues. CDR3 loop: CASSYRDSNTEAFF. CDR3 DNA sequence: TGTGCCAGCAGCTACCGGGACAGTAACACTGAAGCTTTCTTT.

This clonotype was counted ten times or more. This sequence joins TRBV19 and TRBJ1-5; D is uncertain. Trimming cost V 5 bases and J 7 bases, with 9 bases left between them. The CDR3 covers 12 residues. The germline CDR1 and CDR2 sequences are LNHDA and SQIVND (reference sequence). CDR3 sequence (DNA): TGTGCCAGTAGTGTCAGAGGGCAGCCCCAGCATTTT. Protein sequence: CASSVRGQPQHF.

This clonotype was counted ten times or more. This chain joins TRBV5-1 and TRBJ1-6; the D gene is possibly TRBD1 (6 bases). The CDR3 runs 16 residues. V lost 3 bases, J lost 5 bases, and 15 bases lay in between. Germline-derived CDR1 and CDR2 are SGHRS and YFSETQ. CDR3 protein: CASSWGSRTDNSPLHF. CDR3 nucleotides: TGCGCCAGCAGCTGGGGGTCAAGGACAGATAATTCACCCCTCCACTTT.

This clonotype was observed at least ten times. The gene calls are TRBV20-1 and TRBJ2-5; D is unresolved. CDR3 size: 14 residues. The V and J ends lost 3 bases and 5 bases respectively, with 16 bases between them. Germline V lookup: CDR1 DFQATT, CDR2 SNEGSKA (reference sequence). CDR3 in amino acids: CSASITTGRETQYF. The DNA for the CDR3 is TGCAGTGCTAGTATAACGACTGGTAGGGAGACCCAGTACTTC.

This chain links TRBV9 with TRBJ2-7; 12 bases are shared with TRBD1. Unmatched junction bases numbered 9, after V lost 3 bases and J lost 5 bases. CDR1 is SGDLS and CDR2 is YYNGEE in the germline V gene. The CDR3 length is 16 residues. CDR3 region: CASSAGGQGAVDEQYF. As DNA, the CDR3 is TGTGCCAGCAGCGCGGGGGGACAGGGGGCGGTAGACGAGCAGTACTTC.

This clonotype was detected many times. J is TRBJ1-3 and V is TRBV5-1; D is unclear. The V end lost 4 bases, the J end lost 0 bases, and 14 bases lay between the germline ends. Germline CDR1 reads SGHRS; CDR2 reads YFSETQ. This CDR3 is built from 16 residues. CDR3 nucleotides: TGCGCCAGCAGCCCGCAAACCCACACCTCTGGAAACACCATATATTTT. Encoded protein: CASSPQTHTSGNTIYF.

This clonotype was found many times. The rearrangement uses TRBV9 and TRBJ1-2; D is possibly TRBD1 (6 bases). The germline gives CDR1 SGDLS, CDR2 YYNGEE. The CDR3 has 15 amino acids. Trimming removed 4 bases at V and 8 bases at J, with 21 bases between. CDR3 DNA sequence: TGTGCCAGCAGCTTCGGGGGGACCCAGGGGTCCGGCTACACCTTC. It is translated as CASSFGGTQGSGYTF.

This clonotype was seen at least ten times. V gene TRBV2 combines with J gene TRBJ2-5; 14 positions match TRBD2. Germline CDR1 reads SNHLY; CDR2 reads FYNNEI. CDR3 length equals 16 residues. Trimming took 1 base from V and 5 from J; bases not matched to a gene: 3. CDR3: CASSEGTSGGLETQYF. For the CDR3, the DNA is TGTGCCAGCAGTGAAGGGACTAGCGGGGGGCTGGAGACCCAGTACTTC.

This clonotype has at least ten counts. The chain uses TRBV6-2 or TRBV6-3 and TRBJ2-5; TRBD1 is a possible D gene (5 bases). The V end lost 5 bases, the J end lost 3 bases, and 10 bases lay between the germline ends. In germline, CDR1 is MNHEY, CDR2 SVGEGT. The CDR3 extends over 13 amino acids. The CDR3 is CASSADTEETQYF. The CDR3 region has the DNA TGTGCCAGCAGTGCGGACACAGAAGAGACCCAGTACTTC.

This clonotype was seen at least ten times. The V call is TRBV7-8, the J call TRBJ2-5, with TRBD1 matching over 10 bases. The junction had 14 bases not matched to a gene; V was cut back by 4 bases and J by 0 bases. This CDR3 is 19 amino acids long. Germline loops: CDR1 SGHVS, CDR2 FQNEAQ. The CDR3 is CASSSEDRGRGKYQETQYF. Here the CDR3 DNA reads TGTGCCAGCAGCTCAGAAGACAGGGGGCGCGGGAAGTACCAAGAGACCCAGTACTTC.

At least ten counts were recorded for this clonotype. This chain joins TRBV27 and TRBJ2-4; D not certain. Germline V gives CDR1 MNHEY, CDR2 SMNVEV (reference sequence). The CDR3 is made up of 14 amino acids. V gave up 0 bases and J gave up 4 bases, with 7 bases separating them. DNA of the CDR3: TGTGCCAGCAGTTTATCGGGCCTGAAAAACATTCAGTACTTC. Residues: CASSLSGLKNIQYF.

At least ten counts were recorded for this clonotype. The chain joins TRBV6-5 to TRBJ1-2; D gene ambiguous. Germline CDR1 and CDR2: MNHEY and SVGAGI. V was shortened by 8 bases and J by 3 bases, with 16 bases between the two germline ends. The CDR3 is 14 amino acids. CDR3: CASFPGTTHYGYTF. The CDR3 DNA sequence: TGTGCCAGCTTCCCGGGTACCACACACTATGGCTACACCTTC.

The chain has TRBV27 and TRBJ2-1, with a tentative D call TRBD2 (5 bases). Trimming removed 1 base from V and 8 bases from J, with 24 bases in between. Germline assignment: CDR1 MNHEY and CDR2 SMNVEV (reference sequence). This CDR3 is built from 18 residues. The CDR3 reads CASSLYSLATLLSHEQFF. Here the CDR3 DNA reads TGTGCCAGCAGTTTATACTCCCTAGCTACTCTCCTTTCTCATGAGCAGTTCTTC.

The chain couples TRBV11-1 to TRBJ1-4; D perhaps matches TRBD1 (5 bases). Germline CDR1 reads SGHAT; CDR2 reads FQDESV (reference sequence). This CDR3 has 18 amino acids. The germline V and J ends were trimmed by 5 bases and 7 bases, with 26 bases remaining between them. The CDR3 spells CASSAGVQTRVGPEKLFF. The CDR3 DNA reads TGTGCCAGCAGCGCGGGGGTACAGACCAGGGTTGGGCCTGAAAAACTGTTTTTT.

This clonotype occurred many times. This chain connects TRBV24-1 to TRBJ1-2; tentative D call: TRBD1 (5 bases). Germline CDR1 is KGHDR and CDR2 is SFDVKD. V was trimmed by 2 bases and J by 6 bases, leaving 12 bases between them. The CDR3 runs 14 residues. The CDR3 region has the DNA TGTGCCACCAGTGATTGGTTGGAGGGGAATGGCTACACCTTC. This sequence encodes CATSDWLEGNGYTF.

This clonotype has a count of ten or more. V gene TRBV11-2 combines with J gene TRBJ2-7; 8 positions agree with TRBD1. Trimming cost V 4 bases and J 2 bases; bases outside gene matches: 10. Germline-derived CDR1 and CDR2 are SGHAT and FQNNGV. The CDR3 length is 16 residues. The CDR3 DNA reads TGTGCCAGCAGCTCGTTACGCGGGACAGGACCCTACGAGCAGTACTTC. Translated: CASSSLRGTGPYEQYF.

This clonotype showed up many times. The chain is built from TRBV2 and TRBJ1-2; D perhaps matches TRBD1 (5 bases). The CDR3 runs 14 residues. The germline V gene has CDR1 SNHLY and CDR2 FYNNEI. Trimming pared 4 bases from V and 4 bases from J, leaving 13 bases between. CDR3 loop: CASSVGQGGYGYTF. DNA of the CDR3: TGTGCCAGCAGTGTAGGACAAGGAGGCTATGGCTACACCTTC.

Ten or more counts support this clonotype. A much larger clone differs by one base, so this may be a read error. This chain connects TRBV5-1 to TRBJ2-5; no clear D gene. The V gene's germline CDR1 is SGHRS and CDR2 YFSETQ. V lost 3 bases, J lost 3 bases, and 3 bases lay in between. The CDR3 spans 11 residues. In nucleotides, the CDR3 is TGCGCCAGCAGCTGGGAAGAGACCCAGTACTTC. Translated: CASSWEETQYF.

This clonotype has a count of ten or more. The chain employs TRBV2 and TRBJ1-1; no firm D call. CDR3 size: 13 residues. Germline-derived CDR1 and CDR2 are SNHLY and FYNNEI. Trimming pared 7 bases from V and 1 base from J, leaving 10 bases between. CDR3 protein: CASKRHENTEAFF. For the CDR3, the DNA is TGTGCCAGCAAGCGACACGAGAACACTGAAGCTTTCTTT.

The table lists this clonotype with many counts. The gene calls are TRBV6-1 and TRBJ2-1, with TRBD2 matching 12 bases. Germline loops: CDR1 MNHNS, CDR2 SASEGT. This CDR3 is built from 15 residues. V gave up 4 bases and J gave up 6 bases; unmatched junction bases: 4. Written as DNA, the CDR3 is TGTGCCAGCAGTGCTCTAGCGGGGGGGGTCAATGAGCAGTTCTTC. This translates into CASSALAGGVNEQFF.

The table lists this clonotype with many counts. This chain uses TRBV20-1 with TRBJ2-5, with 14 bases aligning to TRBD2. V shed 5 bases and J 5 bases; nucleotides not matched to a gene: 4. Germline V gene data show CDR1 as DFQATT and CDR2 as SNEGSKA (reference sequence). The CDR3 runs to 14 residues. The CDR3 spells CSAPTSGGAETQYF. In DNA, the CDR3 is TGCAGTGCTCCGACTAGCGGGGGGGCTGAGACCCAGTACTTC.

The rearrangement uses TRBV11-2 and TRBJ2-2; the match to TRBD2 covers 11 bases. The CDR3 spans 16 residues. V gave up 5 bases and J gave up 4 bases; unmatched junction bases: 6. In germline, CDR1 is SGHAT, CDR2 FQNNGV. Here the CDR3 reads CASSPRLAGPTGELFF. CDR3 bases: TGTGCCAGCAGCCCCAGACTAGCGGGGCCCACCGGGGAGCTGTTTTTT.

This clonotype has ten or more counts. Written as DNA, the CDR3 is TGTGCCAGCCGCAGACTAGCGGGGGGCCGAAATACCTACGAGCAGTACTTC. The encoded protein is CASRRLAGGRNTYEQYF. The rearrangement uses TRBV2 and TRBJ2-7; TRBD2 matches 13 bases. The V and J ends lost 8 bases and 2 bases, in that order; junction bases with no gene match: 12. The CDR3 has 17 amino acids. The germline CDR1 and CDR2 sequences are SNHLY and FYNNEI.

This chain joins TRBV11-2 and TRBJ1-1; D is unclear. This CDR3 spans 15 amino acids. V lost 0 bases to trimming and J lost 2 bases, with 10 bases between them. Germline V gene sequence: CDR1 SGHAT, CDR2 FQNNGV. The CDR3 DNA sequence: TGTGCCAGCAGCTTAGATTGGGCTGGAAACACTGAAGCTTTCTTT. Translating gives CASSLDWAGNTEAFF.